A selection of T cell receptor beta chains follows, all from one sample in a study of shared clonotypes between healthy human individuals. Using immunoSEQ multiplex PCR, the repertoire was profiled, and TCRdb retains in-frame clones only, with some absent. The sample carries approximately 1.5 million clones, 98% recorded once. What was sequenced was naive CD4+ T cells sorted from blood. The receptor source for this set is a man younger than 45 in good health. Both conserved end residues are part of each CDR3. Clone size is shown for a subset of rows, as once, few, many or a class of expanded clone.

clone size: NA
J gene: TRBJ2-7
V gene: TRBV28
CDR3 protein: CASSPGDKTYEQYF

clone size: NA
J gene: TRBJ2-5
V gene: TRBV6-6
CDR3 protein: CASSSLEGETQYF

clone size: NA
J gene: TRBJ1-1
V gene: TRBV28
CDR3 protein: CASRPDRAYGEAFF

clone size: NA
J gene: TRBJ1-1
V gene: TRBV6-5
CDR3 protein: CASTDNLNTEAFF

clone size: NA
J gene: TRBJ1-4
V gene: TRBV18
CDR3 protein: CASSPGPNNEKLFF

clone size: NA
J gene: TRBJ2-5
V gene: TRBV5-1
CDR3 protein: CASSLTPSGQETQYF

clone size: NA
J gene: TRBJ2-2
V gene: TRBV18
CDR3 protein: CASSPSAGELFF

clone size: NA
J gene: TRBJ1-4
V gene: TRBV10-3
CDR3 protein: CAISELAGGKATNEKLFF

clone size: NA
J gene: TRBJ2-7
V gene: TRBV5-6
CDR3 protein: CASSLVGIYEQYF

clone size: NA
J gene: TRBJ2-7
V gene: TRBV7-4
CDR3 protein: CASSWVGESYEQYF

clone size: NA
J gene: TRBJ2-4
V gene: TRBV5-4
CDR3 protein: CASSPPPGNIQYF

clone size: NA
J gene: TRBJ1-2
V gene: TRBV19
CDR3 protein: CASRTAPGTAIYGYTF

clone size: NA
J gene: TRBJ1-5
V gene: TRBV18
CDR3 protein: CASSPPGTYSNQPQHF

clone size: once
J gene: TRBJ1-5
V gene: TRBV28
CDR3 protein: CASSFRQGVDQPQHF

clone size: NA
J gene: TRBJ2-1
V gene: TRBV19
CDR3 protein: CASSILRGSYNEQFF

clone size: NA
J gene: TRBJ1-2
V gene: TRBV29-1
CDR3 protein: CSVEGEGRVLF

clone size: NA
J gene: TRBJ1-1
V gene: TRBV5-4
CDR3 protein: CASSLDRGENTEAFF

clone size: NA
J gene: TRBJ2-3
V gene: TRBV11-2
CDR3 protein: CASSRISGRADTQYF

clone size: NA
J gene: TRBJ2-2
V gene: TRBV6-5
CDR3 protein: CASNAGQGWAGELFF

clone size: NA
J gene: TRBJ2-7
V gene: TRBV5-1
CDR3 protein: CASSLVRFAYEQYF

clone size: NA
J gene: TRBJ2-3
V gene: TRBV2
CDR3 protein: CASRDNTDTQYF

clone size: NA
J gene: TRBJ2-3
V gene: TRBV5-8
CDR3 protein: CASSLGPGRNTQYF

clone size: NA
J gene: TRBJ2-2
V gene: TRBV7-2
CDR3 protein: CASSLTRTNTGELFF

clone size: NA
J gene: TRBJ1-4
V gene: TRBV7-9
CDR3 protein: CASSLGGSGTEKLFF

clone size: few
J gene: TRBJ2-1
V gene: TRBV18
CDR3 protein: CASSPQQGSVQFF

clone size: NA
J gene: TRBJ2-2
V gene: TRBV6-4
CDR3 protein: CASSDRARVGSGPPNTGELFF

clone size: NA
J gene: TRBJ2-1
V gene: TRBV5-4
CDR3 protein: CASSLAGRLAEYNEQFF

clone size: NA
J gene: TRBJ2-3
V gene: TRBV9
CDR3 protein: CASSVTGDPDTQYF

clone size: NA
J gene: TRBJ2-1
V gene: TRBV27
CDR3 protein: CASSLSNLLGRGTDDEQFF

clone size: NA
J gene: TRBJ2-5
V gene: TRBV18
CDR3 protein: CASSFLAGEETQYF

clone size: NA
J gene: TRBJ2-7
V gene: TRBV9
CDR3 protein: CASSGTGQAPYEQYF

clone size: NA
J gene: TRBJ2-1
V gene: TRBV2
CDR3 protein: CASRLGLAGPAYNEQFF

clone size: NA
J gene: TRBJ1-2
V gene: TRBV7-9
CDR3 protein: CASSPNGDRADYGYTF

clone size: NA
J gene: TRBJ1-3
V gene: TRBV7-9
CDR3 protein: CASSWGLTPRSGNTIYF

clone size: NA
J gene: TRBJ2-1
V gene: TRBV7-7
CDR3 protein: CASSSLGSSGNEQFF

clone size: once
J gene: TRBJ2-7
V gene: TRBV7-9
CDR3 protein: CASSFSPQGFDEQYF

clone size: NA
J gene: TRBJ2-2
V gene: TRBV28
CDR3 protein: CASSTGGNTGELFF

clone size: NA
J gene: TRBJ2-7
V gene: TRBV20-1
CDR3 protein: CSGYGTYEQYF

clone size: NA
J gene: TRBJ1-1
V gene: TRBV19
CDR3 protein: CASRPGQLNTEAFF

clone size: NA
J gene: TRBJ2-2
V gene: TRBV30
CDR3 protein: CALRLVGGYTGELFF

clone size: NA
J gene: TRBJ2-3
V gene: TRBV5-4
CDR3 protein: CASSLGGDTQYF

clone size: NA
J gene: TRBJ1-5
V gene: TRBV7-9
CDR3 protein: CASSPGSYHSNQPQHF

clone size: NA
J gene: TRBJ2-5
V gene: TRBV18
CDR3 protein: CASSPQGQGASGTQYF

clone size: NA
J gene: TRBJ2-1
V gene: TRBV18
CDR3 protein: CASSPPGSAPYIKQFF

clone size: NA
J gene: TRBJ2-7
V gene: TRBV19
CDR3 protein: CASSIGRGGTSGYEQYF

clone size: NA
J gene: TRBJ2-1
V gene: TRBV6-5
CDR3 protein: CASSYIRTSGEQFF

clone size: NA
J gene: TRBJ2-1
V gene: TRBV7-9
CDR3 protein: CASSPVDRGNNEQFF

clone size: NA
J gene: TRBJ1-5
V gene: TRBV28
CDR3 protein: CASSPRGVRQPQHF

clone size: NA
J gene: TRBJ1-1
V gene: TRBV7-2
CDR3 protein: CASSIGLVQGNTEAFF

clone size: NA
J gene: TRBJ2-5
V gene: TRBV5-8
CDR3 protein: CASSLGGRTQETQYF

clone size: NA
J gene: TRBJ2-7
V gene: TRBV21-1
CDR3 protein: CASSLEGLGLCEQYF

clone size: NA
J gene: TRBJ1-1
V gene: TRBV9
CDR3 protein: CASSLLGGSTEAFF

clone size: once
J gene: TRBJ2-2
V gene: TRBV19
CDR3 protein: CASRTQGANGELFF

clone size: NA
J gene: TRBJ2-7
V gene: TRBV10-3
CDR3 protein: CAISGTSGVVYEQYF

clone size: once
J gene: TRBJ1-2
V gene: TRBV21-1
CDR3 protein: CASSKEPLGQGSPIDIGYTF

clone size: NA
J gene: TRBJ2-1
V gene: TRBV2
CDR3 protein: CASTENNEQFF

clone size: NA
J gene: TRBJ1-2
V gene: TRBV6-1
CDR3 protein: CASSEYGQTNYGYTF

clone size: NA
J gene: TRBJ2-7
V gene: TRBV9
CDR3 protein: CASSVEPTVYEQYF

clone size: NA
J gene: TRBJ1-2
V gene: TRBV15
CDR3 protein: CATSRNPQGMGYGYTF